Sequencing of this T cell receptor beta chain was carried out in a study of post-analysis software for immune sequencing data. Study-level background: Clinical courses comprised relapsing-remitting, secondary progressive and progressive-relapsing multiple sclerosis.

For this clonotype: Its antigen is undetermined. This sequence may be a read error, since a much larger clone differs from it by one base.

Trimming took 7 bases from V and 11 from J, leaving 26 bases between them. The CDR3 length is 15 residues. Whole-study findings and limits: A significant reduction in normalized Chao1 diversity was observed in multiple sclerosis patients versus controls. With TRBV5-6, TRBV5-1 and TRBV20-1 included, five TRBV segments were more frequent in patients than in controls. Same-batch samples co-clustered strongly by F measure.

Prepared libraries of TCR beta cDNA carried unique molecular identifiers. Yield was around 500,000 cDNA molecules from around 1 to 9.1 million T cells. TCRdb recomputed calls from the PCR reads with MiXCR, one row per CDR3 protein. The sample consists of some 240,000 distinct CDR3 sequences, 36% of them appearing once. The source of this sequence is a girl aged 5-17 years with multiple sclerosis. The sequencing sample was made of blood. V usage is TRBV12-3 or TRBV12-4 and J usage is TRBJ2-5; D possibly uses TRBD1 or TRBD2 (6 bases each). The DNA for the CDR3 is TGTGCCAGCACCATGGGGGGCGTCCAGTACAATGAGCAGTACTTC. It yields the protein CASTMGGVQYNEQYF.